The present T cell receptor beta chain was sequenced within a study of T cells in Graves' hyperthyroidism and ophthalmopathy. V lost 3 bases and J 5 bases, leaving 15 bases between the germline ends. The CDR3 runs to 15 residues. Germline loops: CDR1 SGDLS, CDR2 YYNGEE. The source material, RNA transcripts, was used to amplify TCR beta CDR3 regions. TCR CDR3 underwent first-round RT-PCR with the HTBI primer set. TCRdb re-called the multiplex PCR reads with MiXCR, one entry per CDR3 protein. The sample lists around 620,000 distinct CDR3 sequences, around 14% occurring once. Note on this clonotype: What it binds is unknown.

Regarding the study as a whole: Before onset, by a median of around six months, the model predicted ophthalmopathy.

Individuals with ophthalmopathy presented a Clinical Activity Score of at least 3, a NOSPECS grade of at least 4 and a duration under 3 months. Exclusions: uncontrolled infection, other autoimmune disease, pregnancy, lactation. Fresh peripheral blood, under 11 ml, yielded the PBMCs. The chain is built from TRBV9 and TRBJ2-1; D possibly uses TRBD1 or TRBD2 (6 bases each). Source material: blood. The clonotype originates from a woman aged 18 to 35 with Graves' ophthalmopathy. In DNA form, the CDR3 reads TGTGCCAGCAGCGCCTGGGGGGCGGGGAACAATGAGCAGTTCTTC. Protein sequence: CASSAWGAGNNEQFF. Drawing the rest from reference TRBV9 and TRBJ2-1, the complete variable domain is DSGVTQTPKHLITATGQRVTLRCSPRSGDLSVYWYQQSLDQGLQFLIQYYNGEERAKGNILERFSAQQFPDLHSELNLSSLELGDSALYFCASSAWGAGNNEQFFGPGTRLTVL.